The 21 T cell receptor beta chains in this list originate from one sample, sequenced in a study of shared clonotypes between healthy human individuals. CD45RO negativity and positive selection for CCR7 defined naive CD8 cells, a population that excluded terminally differentiated effector memory CD45RA+ cells. The assay was immunoSEQ multiplex PCR, and TCRdb's table has in-frame clones only and misses some. The table records about 2.1 million clones, about 93% of them present only once. The sample taken for sequencing was naive CD8+ T cells from PBMCs. These receptors were obtained from a man aged 18 to 30 in good health. Some clones in this sample may be carry-over from other donors' samples.

The gene calls are TRBV4-2 and TRBJ1-2, with D unresolved. Germline V lookup: CDR1 LGHNA, CDR2 YNFKEQ. CDR3 length equals 16 residues. V lost 0 bases to trimming and J lost 8 bases, with 19 bases between them. The CDR3 coding sequence is TGTGCCAGCAGCCAAGAGGGGAGGGATAGCGGTGGCGGCTACACCTTC. Its protein is CASSQEGRDSGGGYTF.

CDR3 in amino acids: CASSIERTSISHEQYF. The CDR3 coding sequence is TGTGCCAGTAGTATAGAACGGACTAGCATTTCCCACGAGCAGTACTTC. The chain links TRBV19 to TRBJ2-7; 8 bases fit TRBD2. The CDR3 is made up of 16 amino acids. V lost 0 bases and J lost 5; bases outside the gene matches: 9. CDR1 and CDR2 from the germline V gene are LNHDA and SQIVND (reference sequence).

The CDR3 DNA follows: TGTGCCAGCAGTAATTGGTACAGCCTATACGAGCAGTACTTC. Residues: CASSNWYSLYEQYF. The chain has TRBV25-1 and TRBJ2-7, with D unresolved. V was cut by 5 bases and J by 4 bases, with 15 bases left in between. This CDR3 is 14 amino acids long. CDR1 and CDR2 (germline): MGHDK, SYGVNS.

V usage is TRBV5-1 and J usage is TRBJ2-7; 9 nucleotides agree with TRBD1. CDR3 size: 14 residues. CDR1 and CDR2 from the germline V gene are SGHRS and YFSETQ. V lost 4 bases, J lost 6 bases, and 8 bases stayed unmatched. The CDR3 DNA reads as TGCGCCAGCAGCAGCCGGGACAGGGTAGGCGAGCAGTACTTC. Its protein product is CASSSRDRVGEQYF. The variable domain in full, with the rest retrieved from reference TRBV5-1 and TRBJ2-7, is KAGVTQTPRYLIKTRGQQVTLSCSPISGHRSVSWYQQTPGQGLQFLFEYFSETQRNKGNFPGRFSGRQFSNSRSEMNVSTLELGDSALYLCASSSRDRVGEQYFGPGTRLTVT.

The chain couples TRBV9 to TRBJ2-7, with 12 nucleotides matching TRBD2. Per the germline V gene, CDR1 is SGDLS and CDR2 is YYNGEE. The CDR3 length is 15 residues. Unmatched junction bases numbered 12, after V lost 7 bases and J lost 7 bases. CDR3 residues: CASFPRTSGAEEQYF. In DNA, the CDR3 is TGTGCCAGCTTCCCAAGGACTAGCGGGGCGGAAGAGCAGTACTTC.

This rearrangement joins TRBV4-1 to TRBJ2-1; 11 bases are a match to TRBD2. Germline values: CDR1 MGHRA, CDR2 YSYEKL. V lost 4 bases, J lost 3 bases, and 8 bases stayed unmatched. This CDR3 has 17 residues. CDR3 sequence: CASSRKPGLADYNEQFF. CDR3 bases: TGCGCCAGCAGCCGCAAACCGGGACTAGCGGACTACAATGAGCAGTTCTTC.

CDR3 DNA sequence: TGTGCCAGCAGCAATCAAGGGCCAGTCTACGAGCAGTACTTC. Protein product: CASSNQGPVYEQYF. This chain uses TRBV27 with TRBJ2-7; D gene ambiguous. The CDR3 length is 14 residues. Looked up from germline, CDR1 is MNHEY and CDR2 is SMNVEV (reference sequence). V was clipped by 6 bases and J by 3 bases, with 15 bases between them.

The rearrangement uses TRBV27 and TRBJ1-1; tentative D call: TRBD1 (5 bases). The germline CDR1 and CDR2 sequences are MNHEY and SMNVEV (reference sequence). The CDR3 extends over 14 amino acids. Trimming left V 8 bases short and J 0 bases short, with 13 bases between. CDR3 loop: CASAFGGMNTEAFF. CDR3 coding DNA: TGTGCCAGCGCATTCGGGGGAATGAACACTGAAGCTTTCTTT.

J is TRBJ1-5 and V is TRBV7-2; TRBD1 might be the D (6 bases). The CDR3 totals 14 residues. The germline V gene has CDR1 SGHTA and CDR2 FQGNSA. Trimming removed 5 bases at V and 0 bases at J, with 8 bases between. The chain's CDR3 is CASSGTSSNQPQHF. DNA of the CDR3: TGTGCCAGCAGCGGGACAAGTAGCAATCAGCCCCAGCATTTT.

The chain combines TRBV27 with TRBJ2-6; D might be TRBD2 (6 bases). With 7 bases removed from V and 4 bases from J, the gap between germline ends came to 17 bases. The CDR3 runs 16 residues. CDR1 and CDR2 from the germline V gene are MNHEY and SMNVEV (reference sequence). The CDR3 region is CASTSLGGAGANVLTF. CDR3 bases: TGTGCCAGCACCTCACTAGGAGGGGCAGGGGCCAACGTCCTGACTTTC.

The chain has TRBV9 and TRBJ1-2; tentatively, D is TRBD1 (5 bases). Per germline, CDR1 SGDLS and CDR2 YYNGEE. The CDR3 runs 12 residues. The germline V and J ends were trimmed by 0 bases and 10 bases, with 10 bases remaining between them. In DNA form, the CDR3 reads TGTGCCAGCAGCGTAGGGGGGGACCCCTACACCTTC. Its translation: CASSVGGDPYTF.

In regard to this clone: This may arise from a read error, as a much more abundant clone is one base away. Within the sample, other DNA sequences also encode this same CDR3. J is TRBJ2-7 and V is TRBV13, with D possibly being TRBD1 (5 bases). Looked up from germline, CDR1 is PRHDT and CDR2 is FYEKMQ (reference sequence). This CDR3 region has 12 residues. Deletions cut 2 bases from V and 3 bases from J, with 5 bases between. CDR3 DNA: TGTGCCAGCAGCTTAAGGGGCTACGAGCAGTACTTC. Encoded protein: CASSLRGYEQYF. Based on the CDR3 plus reference TRBV13 and TRBJ2-7, the full variable domain is AAGVIQSPRHLIKEKRETATLKCYPIPRHDTVYWYQQGPGQDPQFLISFYEKMQSDKGSIPDRFSAQQFSDYHSELNMSSLELGDSALYFCASSLRGYEQYFGPGTRLTVT.

This clone appeared once. The CDR3, as DNA: TGTGCCATCAGTGATCCGCCCTCGAATGAGCAGTTCTTC. Residues: CAISDPPSNEQFF. The rearrangement joins TRBV10-3 to TRBJ2-1, with D unclear. The CDR3 has 13 residues. The germline CDR1 and CDR2 sequences are ENHRY and SYGVKD. Trimming took 3 bases from V and 7 from J, leaving 10 bases between them.

The chain uses TRBV5-4 and TRBJ2-3; D not certain. The CDR3 runs to 14 residues. Trimming removed 1 base at V and 1 base at J, with 7 bases between. Germline V gene data show CDR1 as SGHNT and CDR2 as YYREEE (reference sequence). CDR3 bases: TGTGCCAGCAGCTTGTTTGGGGGCACAGATACGCAGTATTTT. Residues: CASSLFGGTDTQYF.

The chain has TRBV7-8 and TRBJ2-2; no clear D gene. CDR3 length: 17 amino acids. Trimming removed 2 bases at V and 0 bases at J, with 13 bases between. The germline CDR1 and CDR2 sequences are SGHVS and FQNEAQ. Here the CDR3 reads CASSLIAGWANTGELFF. The CDR3 nucleotides read TGTGCCAGCAGCTTAATTGCTGGGTGGGCGAACACCGGGGAGCTGTTTTTT.

The V call is TRBV5-1, the J call TRBJ2-1; the match to TRBD1 covers 8 bases. The CDR3 length is 14 residues. V lost 6 bases and J lost 4; bases outside the gene matches: 6. Germline loops: CDR1 SGHRS, CDR2 YFSETQ. CDR3 coding DNA: TGCGCCAGCACTGTGACAGGGGAATACAATGAGCAGTTCTTC. Residues: CASTVTGEYNEQFF.

V gene TRBV30 combines with J gene TRBJ2-4, with a weak D call TRBD2 (6 bases). Trimming left V 0 bases short and J 7 bases short, with 13 bases between. The CDR3 extends over 14 amino acids. Germline CDR1 GTSNPN, CDR2 SVGIG (reference sequence). In nucleotides, the CDR3 is TGTGCCTGGAGTGTTTCCCGGGAGCTGAACATTCAGTACTTC. It is translated as CAWSVSRELNIQYF.

The V gene is TRBV4-3, the J gene TRBJ2-1; D possibly corresponds to TRBD1 (6 bases). CDR3 length equals 15 residues. The V end lost 6 bases, the J end lost 0 bases, and 12 bases lay between the germline ends. Germline V lookup: CDR1 LGHNA, CDR2 YSLEER. The CDR3 here is CASSPQGSSYNEQFF. CDR3 nucleotide sequence: TGCGCCAGCAGTCCTCAGGGGAGCTCCTACAATGAGCAGTTCTTC.

The rearrangement joins TRBV16 to TRBJ2-5, with D perhaps matching TRBD1 (5 bases). Germline V gives CDR1 KGHSY, CDR2 FQNENV. The CDR3 contains 15 residues. The germline V and J ends were trimmed by 2 bases and 2 bases, with 12 bases remaining between them. CDR3 DNA: TGTGCCAGCAGCCAAAGTGCCGCAGGGCAAGAGACCCAGTACTTC. Its translation: CASSQSAAGQETQYF.

This chain uses TRBV7-9 with TRBJ2-7; 7 nucleotides match TRBD1. This CDR3 region has 15 residues. From germline, CDR1 is SEHNR and CDR2 FQNEAQ (reference sequence). V trimming: 4 bases; J trimming: 1 base; junction bases outside the gene matches: 7. The DNA for the CDR3 is TGTGCCAGCAGCTCTAGACAGGGCCTATCCTACGAGCAGTACTTC. It codes for CASSSRQGLSYEQYF.

The chain joins TRBV15 to TRBJ2-1; 7 nucleotides line up with TRBD1. V shed 8 bases and J 5 bases; nucleotides not matched to a gene: 15. The CDR3 loop spans 16 amino acids. Germline CDR1 LNHNV, CDR2 YYDKDF (reference sequence). The CDR3 bases are TGTGCCACCTCTGGGCGGTCTAGGGGGCGAGACAATGAGCAGTTCTTC. Translated: CATSGRSRGRDNEQFF.